The rows below give T cell receptor beta chains drawn from one sample of a study of CD8 T cells in Susac syndrome. TCRdb processed the immunoSEQ multiplex PCR reads anew with MiXCR; each CDR3 protein has one entry. The table lists 95,000 to 150,000 distinct CDR3 sequences, 96% of them singletons. The sample consisted of CD4+ T cells from PBMCs. Source of these receptors: a human donor with Susac syndrome. Each CDR3 is given with its conserved first and last residue. Each record gives: V gene, J gene, clone size, D gene, CDR3 DNA, CDR3 protein. A D gene is named only where the DNA matches it firmly. The size of a clone is reported for some rows only, either as once, few or many, or as a class for expanded clones.

>TRBV4-2|TRBJ1-1|once|.
TGTGCCAGCAGCCAAGCCGCCATAGGGATCGGTGAAGCTTTCTTT
CASSQAAIGIGEAFF
>TRBV29-1|TRBJ2-2|.|.
TGCAGCGTTGCGGCCAGGTCGAACACCGGGGAGCTGTTTTTT
CSVAARSNTGELFF
>TRBV5-1|TRBJ2-7|.|TRBD2
TGCGCCAGCAGCATAGGACTAGCAAACTACGAGCAGTACTTC
CASSIGLANYEQYF
>TRBV29-1|TRBJ1-1|.|.
TGCAGCGCCCGACGGGCGAACACTGAAGCTTTCTTT
CSARRANTEAFF
>TRBV19|TRBJ2-5|.|TRBD2
TGTGCCAGTAGCCAAGGACTGACTAGCGGACAAGAGACCCAGTACTTC
CASSQGLTSGQETQYF
>TRBV20-1|TRBJ2-1|.|.
TGCAGTGCTAGTAATTTGGGACACAGCTCCTACAATGAGCAGTTCTTC
CSASNLGHSSYNEQFF
>TRBV5-1|TRBJ2-7|.|TRBD2
TGCGCCAGCAGCATCCTAGCGGGAGGGCCCAACGAGCAGTACTTC
CASSILAGGPNEQYF
>TRBV29-1|TRBJ2-2|.|.
TGCAGCGTTGCGCCGGACACCGGGGAGCTGTTTTTT
CSVAPDTGELFF
>TRBV30|TRBJ2-5|once|.
TGTGCCTGGAGTGTGGGGGGGCTAGAAGAGACCCAGTACTTC
CAWSVGGLEETQYF
>TRBV2|TRBJ1-2|once|TRBD1
TGTGCCAGCGGACAGGGAAACTATGGCTACACCTTC
CASGQGNYGYTF
>TRBV7-9|TRBJ2-5|.|TRBD1
TGTGCCAGCAGTTACCCCAGGGACAGCCAAGAGACCCAGTACTTC
CASSYPRDSQETQYF
>TRBV27|TRBJ2-1|.|.
TGTGCCAGCAGTTTTCTTGGGAGCGGCAATGAGCAGTTCTTC
CASSFLGSGNEQFF
>TRBV20-1|TRBJ2-3|.|TRBD1
TGCAGTGCTGGCGGACAGGGGGGCGATACGCAGTATTTT
CSAGGQGGDTQYF
>TRBV6-6|TRBJ2-7|.|.
TGTGCCAGCAGTTACTCATCGGGACCCTACGAGCAGTACTTC
CASSYSSGPYEQYF
>TRBV14|TRBJ2-1|.|.
TGTGCCAGCAGCCAAGATGGGCCTCCGTTCTTC
CASSQDGPPFF
>TRBV6-2/TRBV6-3|TRBJ2-1|.|.
TGTGCCAGCAGTCCGGGACTTCCCCTCACCAATGAGCAGTTCTTC
CASSPGLPLTNEQFF
>TRBV25-1|TRBJ2-5|.|.
TGTGCCAGCAGTGGAACAGGGAGGTGGCAAGAGACCCAGTACTTC
CASSGTGRWQETQYF
>TRBV30|TRBJ2-5|few|.
TGTGCTTGGGGGGAACAAGAGACCCAGTACTTC
CAWGEQETQYF
>TRBV7-2|TRBJ2-3|.|TRBD1
TGTGCCAGCAGCTCATATGGACAGGCGCAGTATTTT
CASSSYGQAQYF
>TRBV2|TRBJ2-1|.|.
TGTGCCAGCCAGGACGTTAGCAATGAGCAGTTCTTC
CASQDVSNEQFF
>TRBV5-1|TRBJ2-3|.|TRBD2
TGCGCCAGCCGGGAGGGGCGAAGCACAGATACGCAGTATTTT
CASREGRSTDTQYF
>TRBV29-1|TRBJ2-7|once|.
TGCAGCGTTGAAGGGGGGCAGGGGCCCCTCTACGAGCAGTACTTC
CSVEGGQGPLYEQYF
>TRBV28|TRBJ2-7|.|.
TGTGCCAGCTCCCAGGGAGACAGACCCTACGAGCAGTACTTC
CASSQGDRPYEQYF
>TRBV5-4|TRBJ2-5|.|TRBD2
TGTGCCAGCAGCTCGCGGGGAGGGCGAACTCGGGAGACCCAGTACTTC
CASSSRGGRTRETQYF
>TRBV5-8|TRBJ2-1|.|TRBD2
TGTGCCAGCAGCCCGGCGGGACTAGCTGTCAATGAGCAGTTCTTC
CASSPAGLAVNEQFF
>TRBV9|TRBJ2-7|.|.
TGTGCCAGCAGCGTAGCGGGAACTTCGGGTGAGCAGTACTTC
CASSVAGTSGEQYF
>TRBV3-1|TRBJ1-1|.|.
TGTGCCAGCAGCCAATTGGGGAGGAACACTGAAGCTTTCTTT
CASSQLGRNTEAFF
>TRBV7-2|TRBJ2-1|.|.
TGTGCCAGCAGCTTAGGTTCCTGGACATTCTCCTACAATGAGCAGTTCTTC
CASSLGSWTFSYNEQFF
>TRBV20-1|TRBJ1-5|.|TRBD1
TGCAGTGCCCAAACGACAGGGCGTAGCAATCAGCCCCAGCATTTT
CSAQTTGRSNQPQHF
>TRBV3-1|TRBJ2-7|.|.
TGTGCCAGCAGCCAAGATCTACCGCCCCGGGGCGAGCAGTACTTC
CASSQDLPPRGEQYF
>TRBV5-4|TRBJ2-5|.|.
TGTGCCAGCAGCTCCCTTCGAGGGTCCCAAGAGACCCAGTACTTC
CASSSLRGSQETQYF
>TRBV19|TRBJ1-5|.|.
TGTGCCAGTAGTATCACGGGCCCGAGCAATCAGCCCCAGCATTTT
CASSITGPSNQPQHF
>TRBV29-1|TRBJ2-7|once|.
TGCAGCGTGGGGGGACAGATCTACGAGCAGTACTTC
CSVGGQIYEQYF
>TRBV5-1|TRBJ1-1|.|.
TGCGCCAGCAGCTTGGGAGGATATAGCACTGAAGCTTTCTTT
CASSLGGYSTEAFF
>TRBV2|TRBJ2-7|.|.
TGTGCCAGCAGTGTGGGGGATGTCTACGAGCAGTACTTC
CASSVGDVYEQYF
>TRBV7-7|TRBJ2-2|.|.
TGTGCTAGCAGCTTAGACCGGTTCGGGGAGCTGTTTTTT
CASSLDRFGELFF
>TRBV4-3|TRBJ2-4|.|.
TGCGCCAGCAGCCAAGACTTCCCGGGAGAGGGTGTTCAGTACTTC
CASSQDFPGEGVQYF
>TRBV20-1|TRBJ2-7|.|TRBD2
TGCAGTGCTAGCGTACTACTAGCGGGTGACGCCTACGAGCAGTACTTC
CSASVLLAGDAYEQYF
>TRBV2|TRBJ2-7|.|.
TGTGCCAGCAGTTCTGGGGGATACGAGCAGTACTTC
CASSSGGYEQYF
>TRBV20-1|TRBJ2-7|.|.
TGCAGTGCTAGAGATATGGGGAACTCCTACGAGCAGTACTTC
CSARDMGNSYEQYF
>TRBV29-1|TRBJ2-3|once|TRBD2
TGCAGCGTTGAAGATAGAGGGCCACTAGCGGGGGACACAGATACGCAGTATTTT
CSVEDRGPLAGDTDTQYF
>TRBV12-3/TRBV12-4|TRBJ1-1|.|.
TGTGCCAGCAGTGCGCCGACAGGGAACACTGAAGCTTTCTTT
CASSAPTGNTEAFF
>TRBV4-1|TRBJ2-7|.|TRBD1
TGCGCCAGCAGCCGGCCGGGACAGGGATTCTACGAGCAGTACTTC
CASSRPGQGFYEQYF
>TRBV5-1|TRBJ1-2|.|.
TGCGCCAGCAGCTTTACCGCACAGAGTTATGGCTACACCTTC
CASSFTAQSYGYTF
>TRBV7-8|TRBJ2-1|.|.
TGTGCCAGCAGTTCTATCCTGCGGCGGATAGGGCTACTAGGGAATGAGCAGTTCTTC
CASSSILRRIGLLGNEQFF
>TRBV7-2|TRBJ2-5|.|.
TGTGCCAGCAGACGGGGCGGGAAGGAGACCCAGTACTTC
CASRRGGKETQYF
>TRBV7-8|TRBJ1-3|.|.
TGTGCCAGCAGCTTACAGGGAGCTGCAGGAAACACCATATATTTT
CASSLQGAAGNTIYF
>TRBV27|TRBJ2-3|once|.
TGTGCCAGCAGTCCACGGACACCGCGGGCAGATACGCAGTATTTT
CASSPRTPRADTQYF
>TRBV12-3/TRBV12-4|TRBJ2-3|.|TRBD2
TGTGCCAGCAGTTTGGCTAGCGGAAACACAGATACGCAGTATTTT
CASSLASGNTDTQYF
>TRBV2|TRBJ1-2|.|.
TGTGCCAGCCAGGCCGGGATAAGCTATGGCTACACCTTC
CASQAGISYGYTF
>TRBV7-6|TRBJ2-7|.|.
TGTGCCAGCAGCTCTAATCCTCAGGGCGAGCAGTACTTC
CASSSNPQGEQYF
>TRBV10-3|TRBJ2-3|.|.
TGTGCCATCAGGGAGTCTAGCACAGATACGCAGTATTTT
CAIRESSTDTQYF